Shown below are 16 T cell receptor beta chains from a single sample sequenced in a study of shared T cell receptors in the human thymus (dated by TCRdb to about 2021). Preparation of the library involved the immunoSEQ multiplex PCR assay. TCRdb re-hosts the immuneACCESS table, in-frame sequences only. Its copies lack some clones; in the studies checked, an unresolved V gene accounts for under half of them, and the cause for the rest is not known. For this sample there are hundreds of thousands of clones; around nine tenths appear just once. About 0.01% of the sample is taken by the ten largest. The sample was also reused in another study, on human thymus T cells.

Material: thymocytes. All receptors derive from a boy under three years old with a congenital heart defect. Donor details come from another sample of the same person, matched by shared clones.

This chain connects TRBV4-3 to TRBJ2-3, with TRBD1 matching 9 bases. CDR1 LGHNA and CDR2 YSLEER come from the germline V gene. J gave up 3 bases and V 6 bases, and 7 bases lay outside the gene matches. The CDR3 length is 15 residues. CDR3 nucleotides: TGCGCCAGCAGGAACAGGGGGCAGGGGACAGATACGCAGTATTTT. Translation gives CASRNRGQGTDTQYF.

The CDR3 bases are TGTGCCAGTAGAGAGACCGGGTGGGTTCTCCCAGGGGATGGCTACACCTTC. Residues: CASRETGWVLPGDGYTF. V usage is TRBV19 and J usage is TRBJ1-2; perhaps TRBD1 as D (6 bases). The CDR3 is 17 amino acids. Per the germline V gene, CDR1 is LNHDA and CDR2 is SQIVND (reference sequence). V dropped 6 bases and J dropped 6 bases, with 26 bases sitting between them.

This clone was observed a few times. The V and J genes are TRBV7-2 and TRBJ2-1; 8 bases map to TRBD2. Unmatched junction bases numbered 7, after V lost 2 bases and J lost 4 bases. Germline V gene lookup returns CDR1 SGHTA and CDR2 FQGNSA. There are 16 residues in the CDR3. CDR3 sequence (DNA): TGTGCCAGCAGCTTACGTGGCGGGAGGAAATACAATGAGCAGTTCTTC. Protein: CASSLRGGRKYNEQFF.

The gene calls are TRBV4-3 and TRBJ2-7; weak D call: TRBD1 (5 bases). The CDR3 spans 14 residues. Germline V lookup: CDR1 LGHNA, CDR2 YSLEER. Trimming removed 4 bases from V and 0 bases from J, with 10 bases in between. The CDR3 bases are TGCGCCAGCAGCCTACAGGTTAGCTCCTACGAGCAGTACTTC. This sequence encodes CASSLQVSSYEQYF.

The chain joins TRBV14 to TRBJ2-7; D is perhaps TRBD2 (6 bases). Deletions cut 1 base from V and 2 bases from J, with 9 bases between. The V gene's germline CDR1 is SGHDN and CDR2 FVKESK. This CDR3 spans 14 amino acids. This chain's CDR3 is CASSQGSGPYEQYF. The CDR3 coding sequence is TGTGCCAGCAGCCAAGGTAGCGGTCCCTACGAGCAGTACTTC.

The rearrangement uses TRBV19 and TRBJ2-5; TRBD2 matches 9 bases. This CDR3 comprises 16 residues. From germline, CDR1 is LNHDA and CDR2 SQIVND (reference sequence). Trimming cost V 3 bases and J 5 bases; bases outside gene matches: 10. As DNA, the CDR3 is TGTGCCAGTAGTATTGGAGTAGCGGGAGTGCGGGAGACCCAGTACTTC. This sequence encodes CASSIGVAGVRETQYF. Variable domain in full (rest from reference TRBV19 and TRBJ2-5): DGGITQSPKYLFRKEGQNVTLSCEQNLNHDAMYWYRQDPGQGLRLIYYSQIVNDFQKGDIAEGYSVSREKKESFPLTVTSAQKNPTAFYLCASSIGVAGVRETQYFGPGTRLLVL.

CDR3 in amino acids: CASSPDGGFNEKLFF. DNA for the CDR3: TGTGCCAGCAGTCCGGATGGGGGCTTTAATGAAAAACTGTTTTTT. V and J are TRBV6-5 and TRBJ1-4; the D gene is possibly TRBD1 (6 bases). The CDR3 consists of 15 residues. Trimming removed 5 bases at V and 4 bases at J, with 14 bases between. CDR1 and CDR2 (germline): MNHEY, SVGAGI.

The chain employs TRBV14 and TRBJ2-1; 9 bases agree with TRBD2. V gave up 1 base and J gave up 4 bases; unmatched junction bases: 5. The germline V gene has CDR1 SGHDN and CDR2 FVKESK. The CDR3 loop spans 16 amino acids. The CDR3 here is CASSQAGAGGYNEQFF. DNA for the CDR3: TGTGCCAGCAGCCAAGCTGGGGCGGGAGGGTACAATGAGCAGTTCTTC.

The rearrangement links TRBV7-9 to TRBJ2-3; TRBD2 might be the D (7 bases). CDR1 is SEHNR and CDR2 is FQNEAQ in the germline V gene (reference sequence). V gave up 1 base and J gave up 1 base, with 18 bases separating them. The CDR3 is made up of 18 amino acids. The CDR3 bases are TGTGCCAGCAGCTTAGTGGGGGGGCCTGGGGTTTGCACAGATACGCAGTATTTT. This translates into CASSLVGGPGVCTDTQYF.

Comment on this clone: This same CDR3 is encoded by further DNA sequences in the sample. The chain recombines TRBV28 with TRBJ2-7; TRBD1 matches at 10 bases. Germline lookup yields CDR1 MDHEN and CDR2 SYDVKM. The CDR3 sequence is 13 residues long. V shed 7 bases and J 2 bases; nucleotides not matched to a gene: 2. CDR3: CASTGQGTYEQYF. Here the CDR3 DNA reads TGTGCCAGCACGGGACAGGGGACCTACGAGCAGTACTTC.

CDR3 sequence reads: CASSPFTGTGDTGELFF. The CDR3 region has the DNA TGTGCCAGCAGCCCTTTTACCGGGACAGGGGACACCGGGGAGCTGTTTTTT. The chain uses TRBV2 and TRBJ2-2; TRBD1 matches 10 bases. In germline, CDR1 is SNHLY, CDR2 FYNNEI. With V trimmed by 6 bases and J by 3 bases, 10 bases remained unmatched. The CDR3 has 17 amino acids.

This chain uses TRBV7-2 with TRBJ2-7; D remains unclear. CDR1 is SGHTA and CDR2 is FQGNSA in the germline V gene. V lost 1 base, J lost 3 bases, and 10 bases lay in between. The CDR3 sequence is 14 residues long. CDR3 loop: CASSLVRVGYEQYF. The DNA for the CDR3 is TGTGCCAGCAGCTTAGTACGGGTGGGCTACGAGCAGTACTTC.

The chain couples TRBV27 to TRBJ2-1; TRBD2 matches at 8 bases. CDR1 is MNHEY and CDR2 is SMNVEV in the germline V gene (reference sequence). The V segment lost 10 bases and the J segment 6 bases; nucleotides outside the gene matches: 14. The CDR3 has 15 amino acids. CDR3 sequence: CATLPGREGCNEQFF. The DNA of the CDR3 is TGTGCCACCCTCCCCGGGAGGGAGGGTTGCAATGAGCAGTTCTTC.

For the CDR3, the DNA is TGCGCCAGCAGCCAGGGGGGGACTAGCACGAAAAGCGAGCAGTACTTC. Its protein product is CASSQGGTSTKSEQYF. The V gene is TRBV4-1, the J gene TRBJ2-7, with 9 bases lining up with TRBD2. Per the germline V gene, CDR1 is MGHRA and CDR2 is YSYEKL. The ends lost 3 bases at V and 6 bases at J; junction bases unmatched: 12. The CDR3 extends over 16 amino acids.

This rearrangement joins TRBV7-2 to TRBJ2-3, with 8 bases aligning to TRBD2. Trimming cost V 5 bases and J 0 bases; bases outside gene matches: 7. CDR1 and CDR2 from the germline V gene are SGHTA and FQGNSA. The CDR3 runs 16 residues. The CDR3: CASSESGRSSTDTQYF. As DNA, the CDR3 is TGTGCCAGCAGCGAAAGCGGGAGAAGTAGCACAGATACGCAGTATTTT.

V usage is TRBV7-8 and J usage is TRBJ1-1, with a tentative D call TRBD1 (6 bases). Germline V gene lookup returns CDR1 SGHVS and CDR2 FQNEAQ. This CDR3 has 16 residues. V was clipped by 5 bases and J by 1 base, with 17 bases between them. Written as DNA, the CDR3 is TGTGCCAGCAGCCCCCCCACGAGGGGGTCGAACACTGAAGCTTTCTTT. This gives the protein CASSPPTRGSNTEAFF.